The 31 T cell receptor beta chains below were found in one sample sequenced in a study of post-analysis software for immune sequencing data. General study findings and limits: TRBV5-6, TRBV5-1 and TRBV20-1 were among roughly 5 TRBV segments more frequent in patients than controls.

Prepared TCR beta cDNA libraries contained unique molecular identifiers. One entry per CDR3 protein results from TCRdb running MiXCR on the PCR reads. Seen here are about 570,000 distinct CDR3 sequences, roughly 34% observed once, and the top ten hold 6%. These receptors' targets are unknown. Material for sequencing was blood. These receptors originate from a girl younger than 18 with multiple sclerosis.

The genes are TRBV20-1 and TRBJ1-4; the D gene is possibly TRBD1 (6 bases). The CDR3 spans 13 residues. Germline CDR1 reads DFQATT; CDR2 reads SNEGSKA (reference sequence). Trimming removed 4 bases at V and 6 bases at J, with 12 bases between. Here the CDR3 reads CSATLSGDEKLFF. Here the CDR3 DNA reads TGCAGTGCTACTCTGTCAGGGGATGAAAAACTGTTTTTT.

The V call is TRBV7-9, the J call TRBJ2-1, with 10 bases fitting TRBD2. CDR1 SEHNR and CDR2 FQNEAQ come from the germline V gene (reference sequence). The CDR3 is made up of 14 amino acids. V trimming: 4 bases; J trimming: 15 bases; junction bases outside the gene matches: 12. The CDR3 region has the DNA TGTGCCAGCAGCTCAGGACTAGCGGCGACGGCGTGGTTCTTC. Its protein product is CASSSGLAATAWFF.

This clonotype was recorded a few times. The rearrangement joins TRBV6-5 to TRBJ2-4; D may correspond to TRBD1 or TRBD2 (6 bases each). The germline V gene has CDR1 MNHEY and CDR2 SVGAGI. Trimming took 2 bases from V and 2 from J, leaving 10 bases between them. This CDR3 is built from 15 residues. Here the CDR3 DNA reads TGTGCCAGCAGTTACGGAGGGGGGACCAAAAACATTCAGTACTTC. Amino acids: CASSYGGGTKNIQYF.

The chain recombines TRBV5-1 with TRBJ2-5; D is possibly TRBD1 (7 bases). CDR1 and CDR2 (germline): SGHRS, YFSETQ. V was shortened by 2 bases and J by 5 bases, with 19 bases between the two germline ends. This CDR3 is 16 amino acids long. The CDR3 DNA sequence: TGCGCCAGCAGCTTCGGCGGGACAGCCCAAAAGGAGACCCAGTACTTC. Translated: CASSFGGTAQKETQYF.

This clonotype was seen a few times. CDR3 in DNA: TGTGCCAGCAGTGAATTTATGACCGGGACAGGGGTTCGGTATGGCTACACCTTC. Translating it yields CASSEFMTGTGVRYGYTF. The rearrangement joins TRBV25-1 to TRBJ1-2, with 10 bases aligning to TRBD1. The junction had 13 bases not matched to a gene; V was cut back by 1 base and J by 5 bases. Germline lookup yields CDR1 MGHDK and CDR2 SYGVNS. The CDR3 extends over 18 amino acids.

The chain couples TRBV2 to TRBJ2-1; tentatively, D is TRBD1 (7 bases). Germline V gene sequence: CDR1 SNHLY, CDR2 FYNNEI. V shed 6 bases and J shed 2 bases, with 17 bases lying between them. The CDR3 runs to 16 residues. The CDR3 nucleotides read TGTGCCAGCAGGGACCTAGCGAGGGGGCCCTACAATGAGCAGTTCTTC. This gives the protein CASRDLARGPYNEQFF.

The table lists this clonotype with a few counts. The chain is built from TRBV12-3 or TRBV12-4 and TRBJ1-6; TRBD1 aligns across 9 bases. This CDR3 is 15 amino acids long. Unmatched junction bases numbered 6, after V lost 6 bases and J lost 6 bases. CDR3 nucleotide sequence: TGTGCCAGCAGGGAAGGGACAGGGAGTAATTCACCCCTCCACTTT. It specifies CASREGTGSNSPLHF.

The V call is TRBV7-9, the J call TRBJ2-3, with TRBD2 as a possible D gene (6 bases). Trimming left V 2 bases short and J 3 bases short, with 15 bases between. This CDR3 has 16 amino acids. CDR1 and CDR2 (germline): SEHNR, FQNEAQ (reference sequence). The CDR3 loop is CASSLPAAAGTDTQYF. The CDR3 nucleotides are TGTGCCAGCAGCTTACCCGCGGCGGCGGGAACAGATACGCAGTATTTT. The full variable domain, its missing parts supplied by reference TRBV7-9 and TRBJ2-3, is DTGVSQNPRHKITKRGQNVTFRCDPISEHNRLYWYRQTLGQGPEFLTYFQNEAQLEKSRLLSDRFSAERPKGSFSTLEIQRTEQGDSAMYLCASSLPAAAGTDTQYFGPGTRLTVL.

This clonotype was detected only a few times. The J gene is TRBJ2-3, the V gene TRBV20-1; the match to TRBD1 covers 7 bases. The V gene end was trimmed by 6 bases and the J gene end by 3 bases; junction bases not matched to a gene: 9. CDR1 is DFQATT and CDR2 is SNEGSKA in the germline V gene (reference sequence). The CDR3 contains 14 residues. DNA of the CDR3: TGCAGTGCCGCGCGACAGGGTATGACAGATACGCAGTATTTT. It is translated as CSAARQGMTDTQYF.

This clonotype was counted only a few times. The chain combines TRBV27 with TRBJ2-1, with 7 nucleotides matching TRBD1. Germline-derived CDR1 and CDR2 are MNHEY and SMNVEV (reference sequence). Unmatched junction bases numbered 8, after V lost 6 bases and J lost 3 bases. The CDR3 consists of 15 residues. As DNA, the CDR3 is TGTGCCAGCAGCATAGGTGGACAGGACTACAATGAGCAGTTCTTC. Translated: CASSIGGQDYNEQFF.

This clonotype turned up a few times. The CDR3: CAISESGGTGRVDEQFF. For the CDR3, the DNA is TGTGCCATCAGTGAGTCGGGAGGGACAGGGCGTGTGGATGAGCAGTTCTTC. V and J are TRBV10-3 and TRBJ2-1, with 9 bases lining up with TRBD1. The length of the CDR3 is 17 residues. Per the germline V gene, CDR1 is ENHRY and CDR2 is SYGVKD. Trimming removed 0 bases from V and 8 bases from J; junction bases left unmatched: 11.

The chain links TRBV20-1 to TRBJ1-4, with 11 nucleotides matching TRBD1. Germline lookup yields CDR1 DFQATT and CDR2 SNEGSKA (reference sequence). There are 15 residues in the CDR3. V was clipped by 5 bases and J by 7 bases; unmatched bases: 9. Here the CDR3 reads CSAADRGRAAEKLFF. In nucleotides, the CDR3 is TGCAGTGCTGCGGACAGGGGGCGGGCTGCTGAAAAACTGTTTTTT.

This clonotype was observed a handful of times. This chain joins TRBV20-1 and TRBJ1-5; 8 bases are shared with TRBD1. The CDR3 loop spans 18 amino acids. The germline gives CDR1 DFQATT, CDR2 SNEGSKA (reference sequence). The V gene end was trimmed by 0 bases and the J gene end by 3 bases; junction bases not matched to a gene: 13. In nucleotides, the CDR3 is TGCAGTGCTAGAGAGAGGTGGGGACAGGTTGGGGACAATCAGCCCCAGCATTTT. Its translation: CSARERWGQVGDNQPQHF.

The rearrangement joins TRBV20-1 to TRBJ2-5, with D hard to call. CDR3 length: 14 residues. Looked up from germline, CDR1 is DFQATT and CDR2 is SNEGSKA (reference sequence). V dropped 0 bases and J dropped 4 bases, with 12 bases sitting between them. In DNA form, the CDR3 reads TGCAGTGCTAGAGAGGGGTGGGTGGGAGAGACCCAGTACTTC. Its translation: CSAREGWVGETQYF.

The chain couples TRBV29-1 to TRBJ2-3; 13 positions agree with TRBD2. Trimming at V came to 7 bases and at J to 2 bases, leaving 6 bases not matched to a gene. Germline lookup yields CDR1 SQVTM and CDR2 ANQGSEA. The CDR3 runs 15 residues. This CDR3 is CSAGLAGAATDTQYF. The CDR3 bases are TGCAGCGCCGGACTAGCGGGGGCCGCCACAGATACGCAGTATTTT.

The V and J genes are TRBV6-5 and TRBJ1-5, with 7 bases fitting TRBD1. The ends lost 5 bases at V and 2 bases at J; junction bases unmatched: 9. The CDR3 runs to 16 residues. From germline, CDR1 is MNHEY and CDR2 SVGAGI. The CDR3 reads CASSRTGVGGNQPQHF. CDR3 nucleotide sequence: TGTGCCAGCAGTCGTACAGGGGTCGGAGGCAATCAGCCCCAGCATTTT.

This clonotype was recorded a few times. The chain links TRBV6-2 or TRBV6-3 to TRBJ1-2, with 7 bases that match TRBD1. Trimming cost V 2 bases and J 6 bases; bases outside gene matches: 9. The germline V gene encodes CDR1 MNHEY and CDR2 SVGEGT. The CDR3 covers 15 residues. The CDR3 here is CASSYGQEGANGYTF. The CDR3 DNA reads as TGTGCCAGCAGTTACGGGCAGGAGGGGGCGAATGGCTACACCTTC.

This clonotype was recorded a few times. This chain connects TRBV9 to TRBJ2-5; D not certain. Germline V gives CDR1 SGDLS, CDR2 YYNGEE. This CDR3 comprises 15 residues. The V and J ends lost 1 base and 0 bases respectively, with 10 bases between them. The CDR3 sequence: CASSVSALYQETQYF. In DNA form, the CDR3 reads TGTGCCAGCAGCGTATCTGCACTGTACCAAGAGACCCAGTACTTC.

This chain connects TRBV4-2 to TRBJ2-1; 11 nucleotides align to TRBD2. J gave up 4 bases and V 4 bases, and 9 bases lay outside the gene matches. This CDR3 is 17 amino acids long. Germline values: CDR1 LGHNA, CDR2 YNFKEQ. The CDR3 nucleotides read TGTGCCAGCAGCCCGGGCGAACTAGCGGGGGCTTACAATGAGCAGTTCTTC. Protein sequence: CASSPGELAGAYNEQFF.

The rearrangement uses TRBV6-5 and TRBJ2-5; 8 bases match TRBD2. The CDR3 is 15 residues long. Trimming took 7 bases from V and 5 from J; bases not matched to a gene: 12. Per the germline V gene, CDR1 is MNHEY and CDR2 is SVGAGI. The CDR3 DNA sequence: TGTGCCAGCATCGTCAGACAGCGGGGGATGGAGACCCAGTACTTC. Its protein is CASIVRQRGMETQYF.

The rearrangement joins TRBV11-3 to TRBJ2-3; D may correspond to TRBD1 or TRBD2 (5 bases each). Germline CDR1 and CDR2: SGHNT and YENEEA. V lost 5 bases and J 1 base, leaving 10 bases between the germline ends. The CDR3 is 14 amino acids. The CDR3 region has the DNA TGTGCCAGCAGCCCCCGGGACCGCACAGATACGCAGTATTTT. Its protein is CASSPRDRTDTQYF.

V and J are TRBV12-3 or TRBV12-4 and TRBJ1-5; a weak D match, TRBD1 (5 bases). The CDR3 consists of 12 residues. Trimming stripped 6 bases from V and 4 bases from J, with 7 bases between. Here the CDR3 reads CASRQVNQPQHF. CDR3 DNA sequence: TGTGCCAGCAGACAGGTTAATCAGCCCCAGCATTTT.

This clonotype was seen a handful of times. This sequence joins TRBV5-6 and TRBJ2-5; no firm D call. Per germline, CDR1 SGHDT and CDR2 YYEEEE. The V end was cut by 2 bases, the J end by 5 bases, with 7 bases between. The CDR3 has 12 residues. This chain's CDR3 is CASSFVMETQYF. The CDR3 DNA reads TGTGCCAGCAGCTTTGTGATGGAGACCCAGTACTTC.

The V gene is TRBV6-1, the J gene TRBJ2-7, with unresolved D. CDR3 length: 12 residues. Germline V gene sequence: CDR1 MNHNS, CDR2 SASEGT. Trimming pared 4 bases from V and 3 bases from J, leaving 7 bases between. Here the CDR3 DNA reads TGTGCCAGCAGTGGGGCTGTCTACGAGCAGTACTTC. Its translation: CASSGAVYEQYF.

J is TRBJ1-1 and V is TRBV29-1; possibly TRBD1 for D (6 bases). Trimming removed 7 bases at V and 7 bases at J, with 10 bases between. Germline values: CDR1 SQVTM, CDR2 ANQGSEA. The length of the CDR3 is 10 residues. CDR3 nucleotides: TGCAGCGCCTGGGACAATGAAGCTTTCTTT. Protein sequence: CSAWDNEAFF.

This clonotype was recorded a few times. The chain carries TRBV7-2 and TRBJ2-1; 7 bases are a match to TRBD1. The V segment lost 7 bases and the J segment 1 base; nucleotides outside the gene matches: 7. Germline V gene sequence: CDR1 SGHTA, CDR2 FQGNSA. This CDR3 is built from 15 residues. The CDR3 nucleotides read TGTGCCAGCAAACTGGACAGGCAATCCTACAATGAGCAGTTCTTC. Translated, it gives CASKLDRQSYNEQFF.

This clonotype was found many times. The chain recombines TRBV4-1 with TRBJ2-5, with 12 bases lining up with TRBD2. Germline assignment: CDR1 MGHRA and CDR2 YSYEKL. This CDR3 has 16 residues. Losses at the gene ends were 4 bases for V and 1 base for J; bases not matched to a gene: 4. CDR3 sequence (DNA): TGCGCCAGCAGCCGGGTGGGACTAGCGGGCCAAGAGACCCAGTACTTC. Protein: CASSRVGLAGQETQYF.

The gene calls are TRBV12-3 or TRBV12-4 and TRBJ2-7, with 8 bases identical to TRBD1. The end of the DNA is better explained by TRBJ2-4, so the J call may be wrong. The CDR3 covers 16 residues. CDR3 region: CASSLIRGPWENIQYF. CDR3 DNA: TGTGCCAGCAGTTTAATCAGGGGGCCTTGGGAAAACATTCAGTACTTC.

The V call is TRBV20-1, the J call TRBJ2-3; 7 bases match TRBD1. Per germline, CDR1 DFQATT and CDR2 SNEGSKA (reference sequence). The CDR3 covers 14 residues. J gave up 2 bases and V 6 bases, and 8 bases lay outside the gene matches. The CDR3 reads CSALTGETTDTQYF. DNA for the CDR3: TGCAGTGCCCTTACAGGGGAGACCACAGATACGCAGTATTTT.

This clonotype showed up just a few times. The V gene is TRBV5-1, the J gene TRBJ2-1; D may be TRBD2 (6 bases). Germline V lookup: CDR1 SGHRS, CDR2 YFSETQ. The V gene lost 2 bases and the J gene lost 7 bases, with 13 bases spanning the gap. This CDR3 contains 14 residues. Here the CDR3 DNA reads TGCGCCAGCAGCTTCGGGGGTTCAGAGAATGAGCAGTTCTTC. This encodes CASSFGGSENEQFF.

CDR3 sequence: CSVLGVGRELFF. The CDR3 coding sequence is TGCAGCGTTCTTGGGGTAGGACGGGAGCTGTTTTTT. This chain connects TRBV29-1 to TRBJ2-2; D is ambiguous. Germline-derived CDR1 and CDR2 are SQVTM and ANQGSEA. V dropped 5 bases and J dropped 9 bases, with 13 bases sitting between them. This CDR3 has 12 residues.